This TCR beta chain was retrieved from a study of Ad26.COV2.S vaccination and SARS-CoV-2 variants. Across the whole study: Once or twice, 56 days apart, Ad26.COV2.S was delivered intramuscularly.

CDR3 length equals 15 residues. V was pared by 4 bases and J by 5 bases, with 6 bases of the junction left unmatched. Germline V CDR1 and CDR2: SGHNT, YYREEE (reference sequence). Treatment reported: approximately 18 received Ad26.COV2.S at low or high dose, single or two shots; roughly five received placebo; per-sample allocation not given. Repertoires come from day 63 after the first vaccine or placebo injection. Sequencing was performed with immunoSEQ multiplex PCR; in TCRdb, only in-frame clones are kept and a portion is missing. The data hold fewer than 600,000 clones, with roughly nine tenths observed a single time.

The sequence came from a person aged 18-65 years who received the Ad26.COV2.S COVID-19 vaccine or a placebo. This sample comprised peripheral blood, obtained in a trial of Ad26.COV2.S vaccine versus placebo. The chain joins TRBV5-4 to TRBJ2-2; 9 bases fit TRBD1. CDR3 in amino acids: CASSQGQGRTGELFF. Here the CDR3 DNA reads TGTGCCAGCAGCCAGGGACAGGGACGAACCGGGGAGCTGTTTTTT.